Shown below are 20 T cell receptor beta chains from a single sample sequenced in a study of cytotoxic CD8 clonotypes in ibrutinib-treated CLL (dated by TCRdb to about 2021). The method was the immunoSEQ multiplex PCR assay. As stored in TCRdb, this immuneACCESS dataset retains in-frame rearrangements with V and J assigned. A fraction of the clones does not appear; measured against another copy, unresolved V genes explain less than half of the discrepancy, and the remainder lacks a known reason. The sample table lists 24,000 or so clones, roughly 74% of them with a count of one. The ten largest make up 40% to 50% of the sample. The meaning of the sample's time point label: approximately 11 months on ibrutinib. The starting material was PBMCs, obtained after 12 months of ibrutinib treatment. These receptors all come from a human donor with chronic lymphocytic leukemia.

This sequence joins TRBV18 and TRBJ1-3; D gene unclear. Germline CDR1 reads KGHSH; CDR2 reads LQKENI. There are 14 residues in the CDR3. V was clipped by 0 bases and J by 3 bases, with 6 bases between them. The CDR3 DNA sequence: TGTGCCAGCTCACCACCTCCCGGTGGAAACACCATATATTTT. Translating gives CASSPPPGGNTIYF.

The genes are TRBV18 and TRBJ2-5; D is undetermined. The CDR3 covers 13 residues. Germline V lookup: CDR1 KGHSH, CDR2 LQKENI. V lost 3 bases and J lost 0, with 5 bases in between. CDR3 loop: CASSPNNQETQYF. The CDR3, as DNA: TGTGCCAGCTCACCGAACAACCAAGAGACCCAGTACTTC.

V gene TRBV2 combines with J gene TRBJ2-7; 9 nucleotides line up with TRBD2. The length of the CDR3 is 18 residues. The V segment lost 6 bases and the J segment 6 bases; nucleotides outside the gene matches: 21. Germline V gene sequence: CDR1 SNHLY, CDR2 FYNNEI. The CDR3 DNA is TGTGCCAGCAGCCCGAGGGCGGGGGGGCCTTTATCCTCACGCGAGCAGTACTTC. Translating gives CASSPRAGGPLSSREQYF.

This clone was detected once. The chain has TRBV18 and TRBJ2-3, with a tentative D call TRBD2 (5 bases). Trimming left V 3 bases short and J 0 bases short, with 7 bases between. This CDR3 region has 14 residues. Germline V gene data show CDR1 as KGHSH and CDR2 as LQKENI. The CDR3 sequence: CASSPGGSTDTQYF. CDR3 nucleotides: TGTGCCAGCTCACCGGGCGGGAGCACAGATACGCAGTATTTT.

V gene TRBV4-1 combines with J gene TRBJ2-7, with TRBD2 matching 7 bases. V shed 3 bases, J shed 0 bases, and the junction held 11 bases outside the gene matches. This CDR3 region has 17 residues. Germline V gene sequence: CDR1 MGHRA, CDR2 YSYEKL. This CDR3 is CASSQGLSGFSSYEQYF. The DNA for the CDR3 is TGCGCCAGCAGCCAGGGCCTTAGCGGGTTCAGCTCCTACGAGCAGTACTTC.

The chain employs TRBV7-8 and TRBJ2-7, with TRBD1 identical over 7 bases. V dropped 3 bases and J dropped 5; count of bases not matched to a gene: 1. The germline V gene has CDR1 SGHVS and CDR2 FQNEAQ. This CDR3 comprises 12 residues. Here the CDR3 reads CASSFTGDEQYF. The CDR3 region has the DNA TGTGCCAGCAGCTTCACAGGGGACGAGCAGTACTTC.

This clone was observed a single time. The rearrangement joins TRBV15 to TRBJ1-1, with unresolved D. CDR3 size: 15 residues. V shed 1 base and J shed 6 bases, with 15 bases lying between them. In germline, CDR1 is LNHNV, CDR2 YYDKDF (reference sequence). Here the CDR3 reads CATSRALRGSAEAFF. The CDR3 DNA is TGTGCCACCAGCAGAGCCCTCCGGGGAAGTGCTGAAGCTTTCTTT.

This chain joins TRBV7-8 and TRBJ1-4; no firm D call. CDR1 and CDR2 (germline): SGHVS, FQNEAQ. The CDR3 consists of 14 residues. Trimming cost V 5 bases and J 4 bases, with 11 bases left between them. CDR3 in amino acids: CASSTSPVNEKLFF. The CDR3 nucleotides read TGTGCCAGCAGCACCAGCCCAGTTAATGAAAAACTGTTTTTT.

The CDR3 sequence is CASSGTSGRYNEQFF. CDR3 sequence (DNA): TGTGCCAGCAGCGGGACTAGCGGGAGGTACAATGAGCAGTTCTTC. The chain combines TRBV7-2 with TRBJ2-1, with 15 bases matching TRBD2. V lost 5 bases to trimming and J lost 4 bases; unmatched junction nucleotides: 0. Germline V lookup: CDR1 SGHTA, CDR2 FQGNSA. This CDR3 comprises 15 residues.

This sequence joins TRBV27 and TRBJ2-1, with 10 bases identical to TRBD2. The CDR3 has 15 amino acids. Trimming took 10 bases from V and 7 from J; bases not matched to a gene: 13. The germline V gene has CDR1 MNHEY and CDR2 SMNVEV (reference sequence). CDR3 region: CATSPSGGIVNEQFF. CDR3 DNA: TGTGCCACCTCGCCTAGCGGGGGTATTGTTAATGAGCAGTTCTTC.

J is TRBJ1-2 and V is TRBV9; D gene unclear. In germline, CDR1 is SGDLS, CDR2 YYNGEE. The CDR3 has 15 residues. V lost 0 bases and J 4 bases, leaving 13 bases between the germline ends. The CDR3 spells CASSVVRDSLYGYTF. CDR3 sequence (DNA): TGTGCCAGCAGCGTAGTAAGAGATTCCCTCTATGGCTACACCTTC.

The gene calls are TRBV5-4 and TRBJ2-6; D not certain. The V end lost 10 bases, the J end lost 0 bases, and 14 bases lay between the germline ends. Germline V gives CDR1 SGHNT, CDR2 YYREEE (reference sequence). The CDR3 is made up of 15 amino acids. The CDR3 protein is CAASIRASGANVLTF. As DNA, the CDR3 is TGTGCCGCCTCCATTAGAGCCTCTGGGGCCAACGTCCTGACTTTC. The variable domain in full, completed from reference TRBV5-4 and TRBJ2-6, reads ETGVTQSPTHLIKTRGQQVTLRCSSQSGHNTVSWYQQALGQGPQFIFQYYREEENGRGNFPPRFSGLQFPNYSSELNVNALELDDSALYLCAASIRASGANVLTFGAGSRLTVL.

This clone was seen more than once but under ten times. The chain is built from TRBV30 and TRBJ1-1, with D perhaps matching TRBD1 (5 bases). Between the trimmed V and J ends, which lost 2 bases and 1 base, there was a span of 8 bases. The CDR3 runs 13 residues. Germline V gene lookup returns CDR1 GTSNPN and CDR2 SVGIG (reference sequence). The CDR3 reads CAWSMTENTEAFF. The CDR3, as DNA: TGTGCCTGGAGTATGACAGAGAACACTGAAGCTTTCTTT.

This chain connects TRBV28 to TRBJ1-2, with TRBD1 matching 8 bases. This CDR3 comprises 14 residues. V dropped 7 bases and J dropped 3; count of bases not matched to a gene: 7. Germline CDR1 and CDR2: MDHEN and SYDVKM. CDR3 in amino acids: CASTGTGRDYGYTF. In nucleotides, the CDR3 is TGTGCCAGCACCGGGACAGGCAGAGACTATGGCTACACCTTC.

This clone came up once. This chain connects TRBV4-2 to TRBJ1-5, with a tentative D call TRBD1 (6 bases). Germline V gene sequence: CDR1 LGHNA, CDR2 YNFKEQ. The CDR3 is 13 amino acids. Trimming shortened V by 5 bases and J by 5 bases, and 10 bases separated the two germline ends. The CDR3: CASSSDSHQPQHF. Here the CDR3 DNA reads TGTGCCAGCAGCTCGGACAGTCATCAGCCCCAGCATTTT.

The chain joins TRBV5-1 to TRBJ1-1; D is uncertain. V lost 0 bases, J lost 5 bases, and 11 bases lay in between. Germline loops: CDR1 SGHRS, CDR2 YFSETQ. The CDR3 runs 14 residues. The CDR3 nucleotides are TGCGCCAGCAGCTTGGCGGGCCAACCGACTGAAGCTTTCTTT. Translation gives CASSLAGQPTEAFF.

CDR3 sequence (DNA): TGTGCCAGCAGCTTAGCGGGAGCAACAGGTTGGGGGAACACTGAAGCTTTCTTT. It is translated as CASSLAGATGWGNTEAFF. The gene calls are TRBV7-8 and TRBJ1-1; a weak D match, TRBD1 (5 bases). The CDR3 sequence is 18 residues long. Trimming took off 0 bases at V and 1 base at J, with 18 bases between the two ends. CDR1 is SGHVS and CDR2 is FQNEAQ in the germline V gene.

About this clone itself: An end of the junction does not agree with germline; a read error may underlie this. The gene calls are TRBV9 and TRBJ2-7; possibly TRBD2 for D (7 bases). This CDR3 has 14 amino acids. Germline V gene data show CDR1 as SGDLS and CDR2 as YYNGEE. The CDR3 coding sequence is TGTGCCAGCAACGTACCGGGGGGCTTCTACGAGCAGTACTTC. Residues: CASNVPGGFYEQYF.

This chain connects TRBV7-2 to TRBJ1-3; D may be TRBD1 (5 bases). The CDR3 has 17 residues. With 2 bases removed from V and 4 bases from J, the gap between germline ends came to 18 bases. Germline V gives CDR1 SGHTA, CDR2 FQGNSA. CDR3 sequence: CASSLRDSRTSGNTIYF. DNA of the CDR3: TGTGCCAGCAGCTTAAGGGACTCCAGAACGTCCGGAAACACCATATATTTT.

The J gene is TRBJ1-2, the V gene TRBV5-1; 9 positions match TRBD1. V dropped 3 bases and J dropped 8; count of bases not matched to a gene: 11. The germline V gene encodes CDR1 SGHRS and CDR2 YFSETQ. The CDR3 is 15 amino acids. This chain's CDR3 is CASSYDPGQGGGYTF. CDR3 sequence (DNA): TGCGCCAGCAGCTACGACCCGGGACAGGGAGGAGGCTACACCTTC.